This T cell receptor beta chain was recovered during a study of blood T cell repertoires in COVID-19. Between the trimmed V and J ends, which lost 7 bases and 0 bases, there was a span of 16 bases. The CDR3 is 15 residues long. The germline V gene has CDR1 LNHDA and CDR2 SQIVND (reference sequence). TCRdb keeps only in-frame clones here, not all; method: immunoSEQ multiplex PCR. This table holds 130,000 to 150,000 clones, around 87% found once. This sequence joins TRBV19 and TRBJ2-7, with D uncertain. The source of this sequence is a man aged 45-60 years who had recovered from COVID-19. What was sequenced was peripheral blood. CDR3 in DNA: TGTGCCAGTAAGGTCCAGGCCCATAGCTCCTACGAGCAGTACTTC. Its translation is CASKVQAHSSYEQYF.